The present entry profiles one T cell receptor (beta chain) with its context. Antigen: not known. Trimming cost V 3 bases and J 4 bases, with 6 bases left between them. The CDR3 totals 12 residues. Germline V gene lookup returns CDR1 KGHSH and CDR2 LQKENI. Library preparation for TCR beta used quantitative 5'-RACE with molecular barcodes. Each CDR3 protein gets one entry after TCRdb re-called the 5' RACE reads with MiXCR. The sample carries roughly 370,000 distinct CDR3 sequences, around 24% recorded once. This sample stems from a study of CD8 T cells in ankylosing spondylitis. Study conclusions and caveats: Blood from ankylosing spondylitis patients appeared to carry a characteristic roughly 8-variant TCR beta motif.

The rearrangement uses TRBV18 and TRBJ1-1; D unclear. Specimen: blood, either unsorted or a sorted T cell fraction (not recorded which). The receptor was derived from a male donor with ankylosing spondylitis. CDR3 protein: CASSPSSTEAFF. CDR3 nucleotide sequence: TGTGCCAGCTCACCCTCTTCCACTGAAGCTTTCTTT.